This T cell receptor (beta chain) was captured in a study of cytomegalovirus exposure and HLA in healthy donors. Primers included in the PCR were 60 Vbeta and 13 Jbeta primers. In the source study's methods: Approximately 78 million unique TCR beta chains, approximately 11 million of them shared, were counted by a later analysis. Some clones are missing from TCRdb's copy, which holds only in-frame ones; the method was immunoSEQ multiplex PCR. The DNA gave D and trimming, while V, J and clone size come from that table. The sample has roughly 140,000 clones, over 60% seen once. Sequenced sample: PBMCs. This receptor was identified in a male donor in good health and CMV-seronegative.

In DNA, the CDR3 is TGTGCCAGCAGTGCGGCCTATGGCTACACCTTC. It yields the protein CASSAAYGYTF. The chain uses TRBV28 and TRBJ1-2; D is unclear. V lost 5 bases and J lost 4, with 5 bases in between. CDR1 is MDHEN and CDR2 is SYDVKM in the germline V gene. This CDR3 region has 11 residues.